This T cell receptor (beta chain) was sequenced in a study of CD4 T cells in relation to SARS-CoV-2 and coronaviruses. Study summary: PBMCs were cultured with antigen for roughly 9 days before TCR beta sequencing. Broader study findings: In around 60% of donors, memory CD4+ clonotypes crossrecognized SARS-CoV-2 and at least one common cold coronavirus spike.

Before the COVID-19 pandemic, during about 2011-2019, CD4+ T cells were taken from unexposed donors. Isolation of CD4+ T cells took place after about 10 days in culture. Unexposed-donor CD4+ T cells were probed with SARS-CoV-2 S/N and four cold-coronavirus spikes, cells permitting. PBMCs were plated at a few million per well in IL-2-containing medium. On this clone: Its antigen remains unknown.

Libraries were prepared by immunoSEQ multiplex PCR; TCRdb keeps only in-frame clonotypes and omits some of them. This repertoire shows 18,000 or so clones, around 75% found once; its top ten account for over 20%. Input material: CD4+ T cells from PBMCs, cultured in vitro. This sequence was found in a human donor in good health.

The chain's CDR3 is CASSPQGGGGSSQTQYF. DNA of the CDR3: TGTGCCAGTAGTCCGCAGGGGGGCGGGGGTTCTTCACAGACCCAGTACTTC. The chain couples TRBV19 to TRBJ2-5; D is perhaps TRBD1 or TRBD2 (7 bases each). This CDR3 is built from 17 residues. CDR1 LNHDA and CDR2 SQIVND come from the germline V gene (reference sequence). V lost 5 bases to trimming and J lost 6 bases, with 25 bases between them.